This is a list of T cell receptor beta chains from one sample in a study of shared clonotypes between healthy human individuals. Sequencing used immunoSEQ multiplex PCR; TCRdb keeps in-frame clones, though not all of them. This sample yields around 1.5 million clones, of which approximately 98% are seen a single time; roughly 0.4% belongs to the top ten. Sequencing was carried out using naive CD4+ T cells sorted from blood. The source is a man aged 25 to 40 in good health. The CDR3 runs from the conserved cysteine through the conserved F or W. D genes are given only for firm matches. Clone size is stated in some rows and not others, as once, few, many or a class when expanded.

cdr3_nt	cdr3_aa	clone_size	j_call	d_call	v_call
TGTGCCAGCAGCTTAAACGCGGACAGGGTAAATGAGCAGTTCTTC	CASSLNADRVNEQFF	-	TRBJ2-1	TRBD1	TRBV5-5
TGTGCCAGTAGCGCAATAAGCTACAATGAGCAGTTCTTC	CASSAISYNEQFF	-	TRBJ2-1	-	TRBV19
TGTGCCAGCAGCTTAGGGGCGGACAGGGCTGGCTACACCTTC	CASSLGADRAGYTF	once	TRBJ1-2	TRBD1	TRBV7-9
TGTGCCAGCAGCCTTGGGAGGAGAAACAATGAGCAGTTCTTC	CASSLGRRNNEQFF	-	TRBJ2-1	-	TRBV5-4
TGTGCCAGTAGTAACCTGGACAGGAGGACTGAGACCCAGTACTTC	CASSNLDRRTETQYF	once	TRBJ2-5	TRBD1	TRBV19
TGTGCCAGTACCACGGCTACCCGGGAGACCCAGTACTTC	CASTTATRETQYF	-	TRBJ2-5	-	TRBV19
TGTGCCAGCAGCTTGAGCAGCGATTCCTACGAGCAGTACTTC	CASSLSSDSYEQYF	-	TRBJ2-7	-	TRBV5-4
TGTGCCAGCAGCCCCCGGGACAGGGGTTTGAACACTGAAGCTTTCTTT	CASSPRDRGLNTEAFF	-	TRBJ1-1	TRBD1	TRBV5-4
TGCGCCAGCAGCTTCCGGAACACAGATACGCAGTATTTT	CASSFRNTDTQYF	-	TRBJ2-3	-	TRBV5-1
TGTGCCAGCAGCCAAGAAGATGGGGATTCCGGCTACGAGCAGTACTTC	CASSQEDGDSGYEQYF	-	TRBJ2-7	-	TRBV14
TGCGCCAGCAGCCAAGATCCAGGGGGACATCAGCCCCAGCATTTT	CASSQDPGGHQPQHF	-	TRBJ1-5	TRBD1	TRBV4-1
TGTGCCAGCAGCATTACAGGGTTGGGAGAGACCCAGTACTTC	CASSITGLGETQYF	few	TRBJ2-5	-	TRBV11-2
TGTGCCAGCCTGACCCGCGACACAGATACGCAGTATTTT	CASLTRDTDTQYF	-	TRBJ2-3	-	TRBV5-4
TGCGCCAGCAGCCCGGACCGTCTGGAGCAGTTCTTC	CASSPDRLEQFF	-	TRBJ2-1	-	TRBV5-1
TGTGCCAGCAGACGCCTCGGGACCCTTTACGAGCAGTACTTC	CASRRLGTLYEQYF	once	TRBJ2-7	-	TRBV7-8
TGTGCCAGCAGCCCCTCCGACATTGACACCGGGGAGCTGTTTTTT	CASSPSDIDTGELFF	-	TRBJ2-2	-	TRBV11-3
TGTGCCAGCAGCGTAGAAGTGGGGGGGGCCCCCTACAATGAGCAGTTCTTC	CASSVEVGGAPYNEQFF	-	TRBJ2-1	-	TRBV9
TGTGCCAGCAGTTTTAGCGGGAGGGCCCAAAATGAGCAGTTCTTC	CASSFSGRAQNEQFF	-	TRBJ2-1	TRBD2	TRBV27
TGTGCCAGCAGCTTAGGTTTCTCCTCCTACGAGCAGTACTTC	CASSLGFSSYEQYF	-	TRBJ2-7	-	TRBV11-2
TGTGCCAGCAGTCCTCGAGTCCAGGGGACGCAGTATTTT	CASSPRVQGTQYF	-	TRBJ2-3	-	TRBV25-1
TGCAGTGCAGGATTTTATGAAAAACTGTTTTTT	CSAGFYEKLFF	-	TRBJ1-4	-	TRBV20-1
TGTGCCAGCAGTTTTGAGGGGGCGGTGTACGAGCAGTACTTC	CASSFEGAVYEQYF	-	TRBJ2-7	TRBD1	TRBV28
TGCGCCAGCAGCCCCGGGACTCTCTCTGGGGCCAACGTCCTGACTTTC	CASSPGTLSGANVLTF	-	TRBJ2-6	-	TRBV5-1
TGTGCCAGCCAGCCTGGACGAAACACCGGGGAGCTGTTTTTT	CASQPGRNTGELFF	-	TRBJ2-2	-	TRBV19
TGTGCCAGCAGCAATGGTACAGAAGCTTTCTTT	CASSNGTEAFF	-	TRBJ1-1	-	TRBV21-1
TGTGCCAGCAGCCCTTACGTGGGCTCGAACACTGAAGCTTTCTTT	CASSPYVGSNTEAFF	-	TRBJ1-1	-	TRBV7-9
TGCAGCGTTACCCGGACAGGGAGAACTGAAGCTTTCTTT	CSVTRTGRTEAFF	-	TRBJ1-1	TRBD1	TRBV29-1
TGTGCCAGCTCACCAAAGGTGCCCCACACTGAAGCTTTCTTT	CASSPKVPHTEAFF	-	TRBJ1-1	-	TRBV18
TGTGCCAGCAGCCGAAGGGGGCGGAGCTCCTACAATGAGCAGTTCTTC	CASSRRGRSSYNEQFF	-	TRBJ2-1	TRBD1	TRBV9
TGCGCCAGCAGCTTGGAGGGCGAGGCTTACGAGCAGTACTTC	CASSLEGEAYEQYF	once	TRBJ2-7	-	TRBV5-1
TGTGCCAGCAGTTTTGGGGGGTACCAAAATTACGAGCAGTTCTTC	CASSFGGYQNYEQFF	-	TRBJ2-1	-	TRBV28
TGTGCCAGCACCGGACAGGGTCTGGAGACCCAGTACTTC	CASTGQGLETQYF	-	TRBJ2-5	TRBD1	TRBV2
TGTGCCAGCAGCCCCCGGTACGTGGAAAACTCTAGCGGGAGCGGGGAGCAGTTCTTC	CASSPRYVENSSGSGEQFF	-	TRBJ2-1	TRBD2	TRBV11-3
TGTGCCAGCAGCCGGGCTAGCGGGATTAGGAATGAGCAGTTCTTC	CASSRASGIRNEQFF	-	TRBJ2-1	TRBD2	TRBV7-9
TGTGCCAGCAGCGTCCAGGGAACCAACGAGCAGTACTTC	CASSVQGTNEQYF	-	TRBJ2-7	-	TRBV9
TGTGCCAGTAGGGGCAGCTCCTACAATGAGCAGTTCTTC	CASRGSSYNEQFF	-	TRBJ2-1	-	TRBV19
TGTGCCAGCACCAGGGGAGTGAACGAAGAGACCCAGTACTTC	CASTRGVNEETQYF	-	TRBJ2-5	-	TRBV5-4
TGTGCCAGCTCACTGGCCAATGAGCAGTTCTTC	CASSLANEQFF	-	TRBJ2-1	-	TRBV18
TGTGCCAGCAGTGCCTCCGGGACAGAAAAACTGTTTTTT	CASSASGTEKLFF	-	TRBJ1-4	-	TRBV6-1
TGTGCCAGCAGTGAAGCGCTTAAGACCGGGGAGCTGTTTTTT	CASSEALKTGELFF	-	TRBJ2-2	-	TRBV2